The present T cell receptor (beta chain) was sequenced within a study of blood T cell repertoires in COVID-19. For the study at large: Italy, Spain and the United States were the sources of the convalescent and acute COVID-19 samples.

Generated by immunoSEQ multiplex PCR, the TCRdb table keeps only in-frame clones and is missing some. In the table there are 200,000 to 300,000 clones, 65% to 90% of which are singletons. Trimming removed 3 bases from V and 4 bases from J; junction bases left unmatched: 1. The CDR3 contains 14 residues. Per germline, CDR1 LGHNA and CDR2 YSLEER. The chain couples TRBV4-3 to TRBJ2-3, with 10 bases identical to TRBD1. The sequence was collected from a man aged 35-49 years who had recovered from COVID-19. Sequenced input: PBMCs or T cells enriched from blood (not recorded which). CDR3 DNA sequence: TGCGCCAGCAGCCAGGGACAGGGGTCAGATACGCAGTATTTT. Protein: CASSQGQGSDTQYF.